This paragraph covers one TCR beta chain sequence. Its antigen is not identified. This entry belongs to a study of cytomegalovirus exposure and HLA in healthy donors. Background on the study: Most donors, roughly 82% of over 300 genotyped, fell in the Caucasian-associated ancestry cluster.

PCR amplification relied on 60 Vbeta primers (plus 13 Jbeta primers). Measured with immunoSEQ multiplex PCR; TCRdb has only the in-frame clones, and not every one. The data show roughly 120,000 clones, with about 81% seen just once and about 1% held by the top ten. Regarding the study as a whole: When the data were analyzed later, several of the most significant clusters appeared to be linked to common viral pathogens. Most TCR beta V segments were productive about 90% or about 30% of the time in an earlier analysis.

Sequencing was performed on PBMCs. The clonotype was recovered from a woman under 40 in good health and CMV-seronegative.

The CDR3 sequence is CASSIGTSGPGELFF. CDR3 nucleotides: TGTGCCAGTAGTATAGGGACTAGCGGTCCCGGGGAGCTGTTTTTT. This rearrangement joins TRBV19 to TRBJ2-2, with 10 bases identical to TRBD2. The CDR3 is 15 amino acids. J lost 6 bases, V lost 1 base, and 2 bases had no gene match. Per the germline V gene, CDR1 is LNHDA and CDR2 is SQIVND (reference sequence).